Listed below are T cell receptor beta chains from one sample, sequenced in a study of cytomegalovirus exposure and HLA in healthy donors. Sequencing used immunoSEQ multiplex PCR; TCRdb keeps in-frame clones, though not all of them. This sample has some 140,000 clones, with around 82% found just once. The sample comprised PBMCs. These receptors all stem from a woman in her thirties or forties in good health and CMV-seropositive. CDR3s include the opening cysteine and the closing phenylalanine or tryptophan. A D gene is named only where the DNA matches it firmly. The size entry is marked missing in some rows and otherwise reads once, few, many or a size class.

D gene: .
V gene: TRBV18
J gene: TRBJ2-1
clone size: .
CDR3 DNA: TGTGCCAGCTCACCACCGGCAGGAATTTACGGCAAGGAGCAGTTCTTC
CDR3 protein: CASSPPAGIYGKEQFF

D gene: .
V gene: TRBV27
J gene: TRBJ2-7
clone size: .
CDR3 DNA: TGTGCCAGCAGTTTACCTGGAACTACGTGGAACTTC
CDR3 protein: CASSLPGTTWNF

D gene: TRBD2
V gene: TRBV5-5
J gene: TRBJ2-7
clone size: .
CDR3 DNA: TGTGCCAGCAGCATCACTAGCGGGACCTATCCATACGAGCAGTACTTC
CDR3 protein: CASSITSGTYPYEQYF

D gene: .
V gene: TRBV20-1
J gene: TRBJ1-1
clone size: once
CDR3 DNA: TGCAGTGCCAGCCGGGACACAGCTTTCTTT
CDR3 protein: CSASRDTAFF

D gene: TRBD1
V gene: TRBV2
J gene: TRBJ2-5
clone size: .
CDR3 DNA: TGTGCCAGCAGAGGACAGGGAAGGGAGCAGTACTTC
CDR3 protein: CASRGQGREQYF

D gene: TRBD2
V gene: TRBV7-3
J gene: TRBJ2-1
clone size: .
CDR3 DNA: TGTGCCAGCAGCTTAATAGGGACTATCAATGAGCAGTTCTTC
CDR3 protein: CASSLIGTINEQFF

D gene: .
V gene: TRBV7-3
J gene: TRBJ2-3
clone size: few
CDR3 DNA: TGTGCCAGCAGCTTAGGAAGGAGCGGGTCTAGCACAGATACGCAGTATTTT
CDR3 protein: CASSLGRSGSSTDTQYF

D gene: TRBD2
V gene: TRBV7-3
J gene: TRBJ2-3
clone size: once
CDR3 DNA: TGTGCCAGCAGCCCTCGGACTAGCGGGATTAGCACAGATACGCAGTATTTT
CDR3 protein: CASSPRTSGISTDTQYF

D gene: .
V gene: TRBV30
J gene: TRBJ2-3
clone size: .
CDR3 DNA: TGTGCCTGGAGTTTCCCAAGCCCCAGGAGGGGTGGAGCAGATACGCAGTATTTT
CDR3 protein: CAWSFPSPRRGGADTQYF

D gene: TRBD2
V gene: TRBV6-5
J gene: TRBJ2-7
clone size: few
CDR3 DNA: TGTGCCAGCAGGGTGAGTAGCGGGAGCTACGAGCAGTACTTC
CDR3 protein: CASRVSSGSYEQYF

D gene: .
V gene: TRBV5-1
J gene: TRBJ1-1
clone size: .
CDR3 DNA: TGCGCCAGCAGCTTGGCCGTTCCGAACACTGAAGCTTTCTTT
CDR3 protein: CASSLAVPNTEAFF

D gene: TRBD1
V gene: TRBV5-1
J gene: TRBJ1-5
clone size: once
CDR3 DNA: TGCGCCAGCAGCGAGGGGGCGGGCAATCAGCCCCAGCATTTT
CDR3 protein: CASSEGAGNQPQHF

D gene: TRBD2
V gene: TRBV11-3
J gene: TRBJ2-3
clone size: .
CDR3 DNA: TGTGCCAGCAGCTTAGGCCTAGCGGGAGACACAGATACGCAGTATTTT
CDR3 protein: CASSLGLAGDTDTQYF

D gene: TRBD1
V gene: TRBV5-1
J gene: TRBJ2-7
clone size: .
CDR3 DNA: TGCGCCAGCAGCTTGGCCGGGACAGCTGTAACCTACGAGCAGTACTTC
CDR3 protein: CASSLAGTAVTYEQYF

D gene: TRBD1
V gene: TRBV11-2
J gene: TRBJ2-7
clone size: once
CDR3 DNA: TGTGCCAGCAGCATCCACAGGGGTCGAGGGGAGCAGTACTTC
CDR3 protein: CASSIHRGRGEQYF

D gene: .
V gene: TRBV5-1
J gene: TRBJ2-7
clone size: .
CDR3 DNA: TGCGCCAGCAGCTTGAGACAGGACTCCTACGAGCAGTACTTC
CDR3 protein: CASSLRQDSYEQYF

D gene: TRBD1
V gene: TRBV9
J gene: TRBJ1-1
clone size: .
CDR3 DNA: TGTGCCAGCAGCTTAGGGACAGGGGGGTACGCTGAAGCTTTCTTT
CDR3 protein: CASSLGTGGYAEAFF

D gene: TRBD2
V gene: TRBV11-2
J gene: TRBJ2-7
clone size: .
CDR3 DNA: TGTGCCAGCAGCTTGGAAGCGGGGGAAGACTACGAGCAGTACTTC
CDR3 protein: CASSLEAGEDYEQYF

D gene: TRBD1
V gene: TRBV4-2
J gene: TRBJ1-1
clone size: .
CDR3 DNA: TGTGCCAGCAGCCCCCGGACAGGGAACACTGAAGCTTTCTTT
CDR3 protein: CASSPRTGNTEAFF

D gene: .
V gene: TRBV6-1
J gene: TRBJ2-6
clone size: few
CDR3 DNA: TGTGCCAGCAGTGTACCACGGGGCTCTGGGGCCAACGTCCTGACTTTC
CDR3 protein: CASSVPRGSGANVLTF

D gene: TRBD2
V gene: TRBV14
J gene: TRBJ2-1
clone size: once
CDR3 DNA: TGTGCCAGCAGCCAAGATTTGCTAGCGGGGCACAATGAGCAGTTCTTC
CDR3 protein: CASSQDLLAGHNEQFF

D gene: .
V gene: TRBV19
J gene: TRBJ1-2
clone size: .
CDR3 DNA: TGTGCCAGTAGTAGTGGAGGTTTAAGATATGGCTACACCTTC
CDR3 protein: CASSSGGLRYGYTF

D gene: TRBD1
V gene: TRBV10-3
J gene: TRBJ1-4
clone size: .
CDR3 DNA: TGTGCCATCAGCCCGGGACAGGGGAATGAAAAACTGTTTTTT
CDR3 protein: CAISPGQGNEKLFF

D gene: TRBD2
V gene: TRBV6-1
J gene: TRBJ2-1
clone size: .
CDR3 DNA: TGTGCCAGCATCGGGACTAGCGGGGCCGCCGGAGAGCAGTTCTTC
CDR3 protein: CASIGTSGAAGEQFF

D gene: TRBD1
V gene: TRBV14
J gene: TRBJ1-1
clone size: few
CDR3 DNA: TGTGCCAGCAGCCAAGTTCACAGGGGGACTGAAGCTTTCTTT
CDR3 protein: CASSQVHRGTEAFF

D gene: TRBD2
V gene: TRBV19
J gene: TRBJ2-2
clone size: .
CDR3 DNA: TGTGCCAGTAAGGCTAGCGGGAGTATGGCCGGGGAGCTGTTTTTT
CDR3 protein: CASKASGSMAGELFF

D gene: .
V gene: TRBV6-1
J gene: TRBJ2-7
clone size: .
CDR3 DNA: TGTGCCAGCAGTGAATCCCTGGGCCACGAGCAGTACTTC
CDR3 protein: CASSESLGHEQYF

D gene: .
V gene: TRBV9
J gene: TRBJ2-7
clone size: .
CDR3 DNA: TGTGCCAGCAGCGTAGTTGGTGGGAGGGGGGACGAGCAGTACTTC
CDR3 protein: CASSVVGGRGDEQYF

D gene: TRBD2
V gene: TRBV11-2
J gene: TRBJ2-2
clone size: .
CDR3 DNA: TGTGCCAGCAGCGCGGCGATAGGACTAGCGGGAGTGGTCGGGGAGCTGTTTTTT
CDR3 protein: CASSAAIGLAGVVGELFF

D gene: .
V gene: TRBV7-3
J gene: TRBJ2-5
clone size: .
CDR3 DNA: TGTGCCAGCAGCTTAGGGCCCCGAGACAGCCAAGAGACCCAGTACTTC
CDR3 protein: CASSLGPRDSQETQYF

D gene: .
V gene: TRBV10-3
J gene: TRBJ2-5
clone size: once
CDR3 DNA: TGTGCCATCAGTGACGGGGATTCCATCCAAGAGACCCAGTACTTC
CDR3 protein: CAISDGDSIQETQYF

D gene: TRBD2
V gene: TRBV7-9
J gene: TRBJ2-2
clone size: .
CDR3 DNA: TGTGCCAGCAGCTTAATGCAGGGACTAGCGGGAGAGCGCCCCGGGGAGCTGTTTTTT
CDR3 protein: CASSLMQGLAGERPGELFF

D gene: TRBD2
V gene: TRBV4-1
J gene: TRBJ2-7
clone size: .
CDR3 DNA: TGCGCCAGCAGCCAAGATTGGGGAGGGGTCGAGCAGTACTTC
CDR3 protein: CASSQDWGGVEQYF

D gene: .
V gene: TRBV19
J gene: TRBJ1-1
clone size: .
CDR3 DNA: TGTGCCAGTAGTTTAATAAAGAACACTGAAGCTTTCTTT
CDR3 protein: CASSLIKNTEAFF

D gene: .
V gene: TRBV25-1
J gene: TRBJ2-3
clone size: .
CDR3 DNA: TGTGCCAGCACAGAAGCGGGTAGAACAGATACGCAGTATTTT
CDR3 protein: CASTEAGRTDTQYF

D gene: .
V gene: TRBV30
J gene: TRBJ2-3
clone size: .
CDR3 DNA: TGTGCCTGGAGTGGAGGGGGGGCCCGGGCAGATACGCAGTATTTT
CDR3 protein: CAWSGGGARADTQYF

D gene: TRBD2
V gene: TRBV2
J gene: TRBJ2-5
clone size: .
CDR3 DNA: TGTGCCACCAACGGACTAGCGGGAGAGTCGTACTTC
CDR3 protein: CATNGLAGESYF

D gene: .
V gene: TRBV15
J gene: TRBJ1-5
clone size: .
CDR3 DNA: TGTGCCACCAGCAGCGAGACATCTTATAGCAATCAGCCCCAGCATTTT
CDR3 protein: CATSSETSYSNQPQHF

D gene: .
V gene: TRBV2
J gene: TRBJ2-2
clone size: few
CDR3 DNA: TGTGCCAAGGCCGGGGAGACCGGGGAGCTGTTTTTT
CDR3 protein: CAKAGETGELFF

D gene: TRBD2
V gene: TRBV11-3
J gene: TRBJ2-1
clone size: .
CDR3 DNA: TGTGCCAGCAGCTCAGGGTTAGCGGGAGGTGGCGATGAGCAGTTCTTC
CDR3 protein: CASSSGLAGGGDEQFF

D gene: .
V gene: TRBV19
J gene: TRBJ1-2
clone size: few
CDR3 DNA: TGTGCCAGTAGTATGGTCAGCGGCTATGGCTACACCTTC
CDR3 protein: CASSMVSGYGYTF

D gene: .
V gene: TRBV12-5
J gene: TRBJ2-3
clone size: .
CDR3 DNA: TGTGCTAGTGGCTTGGGCTCAAGCGGCGATACGCAGTATTTT
CDR3 protein: CASGLGSSGDTQYF

D gene: TRBD2
V gene: TRBV7-6
J gene: TRBJ2-5
clone size: .
CDR3 DNA: TGTGCCAGCAGCAAGACTAGCGGGGTACCCACCCAGTACTTC
CDR3 protein: CASSKTSGVPTQYF

D gene: TRBD2
V gene: TRBV9
J gene: TRBJ2-3
clone size: .
CDR3 DNA: TGTGCCAGCAGCGTATTTCAAGCGGGAGGGGCGCATACGCAGTATTTT
CDR3 protein: CASSVFQAGGAHTQYF

D gene: .
V gene: TRBV9
J gene: TRBJ2-2
clone size: .
CDR3 DNA: TGTGCCAGCAGCGTAGAGGGCAGGGCCTGGAACACCGGGGAGCTGTTTTTT
CDR3 protein: CASSVEGRAWNTGELFF

D gene: TRBD2
V gene: TRBV10-3
J gene: TRBJ2-1
clone size: .
CDR3 DNA: TGTGCCATCACCCAGGGACTAGCGGGCCTGGCCTCCTACAATGAGCAGTTCTTC
CDR3 protein: CAITQGLAGLASYNEQFF

D gene: TRBD1
V gene: TRBV25-1
J gene: TRBJ2-5
clone size: .
CDR3 DNA: TGTGCCAGCAGTGAGAGGACAGGGGTCCAAGAGACCCAGTACTTC
CDR3 protein: CASSERTGVQETQYF

D gene: TRBD2
V gene: TRBV5-4
J gene: TRBJ2-7
clone size: .
CDR3 DNA: TGTGCCAGCAGCCGGACTAGCGGGAGCTACGAGCAGTACTTC
CDR3 protein: CASSRTSGSYEQYF

D gene: .
V gene: TRBV28
J gene: TRBJ2-1
clone size: .
CDR3 DNA: TGTGCCAGCAGTTTACAGTGGCCTAGCTGGCATGAGCAGTTCTTC
CDR3 protein: CASSLQWPSWHEQFF

D gene: .
V gene: TRBV5-4
J gene: TRBJ1-2
clone size: .
CDR3 DNA: TGTGCCAGCAGCGTGGAAGCAGGGGCGCAGGGCTACACCTTC
CDR3 protein: CASSVEAGAQGYTF

D gene: TRBD2
V gene: TRBV7-9
J gene: TRBJ2-3
clone size: .
CDR3 DNA: TGTGCCAGCAGCCCTGGACTAGCGGGAGGTATAGATACGCAGTATTTT
CDR3 protein: CASSPGLAGGIDTQYF

D gene: .
V gene: TRBV7-3
J gene: TRBJ2-1
clone size: .
CDR3 DNA: TGTGCCAGCAGCCCCAGGGCAGGCAATGAGCAGTTCTTC
CDR3 protein: CASSPRAGNEQFF

D gene: TRBD1
V gene: TRBV30
J gene: TRBJ2-3
clone size: .
CDR3 DNA: TGTGCCTGGGGACAGGGTAGCGGAACAGATACGCAGTATTTT
CDR3 protein: CAWGQGSGTDTQYF

D gene: .
V gene: TRBV19
J gene: TRBJ1-1
clone size: .
CDR3 DNA: TGTGCCAGTAGTGGGGGGTTGGGGTTCACTGAAGCTTTCTTT
CDR3 protein: CASSGGLGFTEAFF

D gene: .
V gene: TRBV15
J gene: TRBJ2-7
clone size: .
CDR3 DNA: TGTGCCACCAGCAGAGAGACAGCTCTTTTAGGCGACGAGCAGTACTTC
CDR3 protein: CATSRETALLGDEQYF

D gene: TRBD2
V gene: TRBV11-2
J gene: TRBJ2-3
clone size: .
CDR3 DNA: TGTGCCAGCAGCCCCTACGGTAGTAGCGGGACCGCGGATACGCAGTATTTT
CDR3 protein: CASSPYGSSGTADTQYF